Listed below are T cell receptor beta chains from one sample, sequenced in a study of T cell changes during pregnancy in multiple sclerosis. Sequencing was performed with immunoSEQ multiplex PCR; in TCRdb, only in-frame clones are kept and a portion is missing. The sample lists 18,000 or so clones, around nine tenths occurring once. Sequences were derived from CD4+ T cells from peripheral blood mononuclear cells, sampled in the first trimester of pregnancy. These receptors all stem from a female donor in good health, enrolled as a control in a pregnancy study. CDR3s include the opening cysteine and the closing phenylalanine or tryptophan. The D gene is left open where the match is weak. The size of a clone is reported for some rows only, either as once, few or many, or as a class for expanded clones.

-	TRBV7-9	TRBJ1-2	-	CASSFEFGQYGYTF	TGTGCCAGCAGCTTTGAATTCGGACAATATGGCTACACCTTC
-	TRBV5-4	TRBJ2-7	-	CASSQRDSYEQYF	TGTGCCAGCAGCCAGCGCGACTCCTACGAGCAGTACTTC
-	TRBV12-5	TRBJ2-3	-	CASGLSLSTDTQYF	TGTGCTAGTGGTTTGTCACTTTCCACAGATACGCAGTATTTT
-	TRBV21-1	TRBJ1-3	once	CASSKELDREVGNTIYF	TGTGCCAGCAGCAAAGAATTGGACAGGGAGGTAGGAAACACCATATATTTT
-	TRBV7-9	TRBJ2-7	-	CASSLPAGPYEQYF	TGTGCCAGCAGCTTACCAGCAGGGCCCTACGAGCAGTACTTC
-	TRBV30	TRBJ1-5	-	CAVSREDRNQPQHF	TGTGCCGTAAGTAGGGAGGATCGTAATCAGCCCCAGCATTTT
-	TRBV7-9	TRBJ2-1	-	CASTQGRLSSYNEQFF	TGTGCCAGCACCCAGGGGCGCTTAAGCTCCTACAATGAGCAGTTCTTC
TRBD2	TRBV5-8	TRBJ2-3	-	CASSLWGLAGGRVDTQYF	TGTGCCAGCAGCTTATGGGGACTAGCGGGAGGGCGAGTGGATACGCAGTATTTT
-	TRBV7-2	TRBJ1-2	once	CASSLVGTGYGYTF	TGTGCCAGCAGCTTAGTAGGCACGGGCTATGGCTACACCTTC
-	TRBV5-6	TRBJ2-3	-	CASSPTVTNTEGTDTQYF	TGTGCCAGCAGCCCGACTGTCACCAACACGGAGGGCACAGATACGCAGTATTTT
-	TRBV10-1	TRBJ2-5	-	CASSGQEQETQYF	TGCGCCAGCAGTGGACAGGAGCAAGAGACCCAGTACTTC
-	TRBV21-1	TRBJ2-5	-	CASSSGTRLAGEGVQETQYF	TGTGCCAGCAGCAGCGGGACAAGACTAGCGGGAGAGGGGGTACAAGAGACCCAGTACTTC
-	TRBV19	TRBJ1-2	-	CASRGYYGYTF	TGTGCCAGTCGGGGGTACTATGGCTACACCTTC
TRBD1	TRBV7-2	TRBJ2-7	few	CASSPSRGTYEQYF	TGTGCCAGCAGCCCATCCAGGGGGACCTACGAGCAGTACTTC
TRBD2	TRBV5-6	TRBJ2-7	-	CASSLGGSNEQYF	TGTGCCAGCAGCTTGGGCGGGAGTAACGAGCAGTACTTC
-	TRBV7-2	TRBJ1-4	once	CASSPQGSSEKLFF	TGTGCCAGCAGCCCGCAGGGCTCTAGTGAAAAACTGTTTTTT
-	TRBV4-3	TRBJ1-5	-	CASSQDRDQPQHF	TGCGCCAGCAGCCAAGATAGAGATCAGCCCCAGCATTTT
-	TRBV5-6	TRBJ2-2	-	CASSYLETGELFF	TGTGCCAGCAGCTACCTTGAGACCGGGGAGCTGTTTTTT
TRBD1	TRBV27	TRBJ1-4	-	CASSGQGLANEKLFF	TGTGCCAGCAGTGGACAGGGGCTGGCTAATGAAAAACTGTTTTTT
-	TRBV18	TRBJ2-5	-	CASSPDSQETQYF	TGTGCCAGCTCACCGGACAGCCAAGAGACCCAGTACTTC
TRBD1	TRBV19	TRBJ1-1	-	CASTPDRATEAFF	TGTGCCAGTACCCCAGACAGGGCCACTGAAGCTTTCTTT
-	TRBV10-3	TRBJ1-2	-	CAIRAGPPDYGYTF	TGTGCCATCAGGGCGGGACCTCCTGACTATGGCTACACCTTC
-	TRBV30	TRBJ2-4	once	CAWSNRDKNIQYF	TGTGCCTGGAGTAACAGGGACAAAAACATTCAGTACTTC
TRBD2	TRBV30	TRBJ2-1	once	CAWSPPSGGPNVYNEQFF	TGTGCCTGGAGTCCCCCTAGCGGGGGGCCAAACGTATACAATGAGCAGTTCTTC
TRBD1	TRBV9	TRBJ1-2	-	CASSAGDRLNYGYTF	TGTGCCAGCAGCGCCGGGGACAGGTTAAACTATGGCTACACCTTC
-	TRBV30	TRBJ1-1	few	CAWSNPVGEAFF	TGTGCCTGGAGTAACCCGGTCGGTGAAGCTTTCTTT
-	TRBV7-2	TRBJ2-3	-	CASSSAGVSGFADTQYF	TGTGCCAGCAGTTCGGCTGGGGTCAGCGGGTTCGCAGATACGCAGTATTTT
-	TRBV19	TRBJ1-3	-	CASSISSSGNTIYF	TGTGCCAGTAGTATCTCTAGCTCTGGAAACACCATATATTTT
TRBD1	TRBV9	TRBJ1-3	few	CASSARQTGTGNTIYF	TGTGCCAGCAGCGCGAGGCAGACAGGGACTGGAAACACCATATATTTT
-	TRBV15	TRBJ2-2	-	CATSRQAGELFF	TGTGCCACCAGCAGACAGGCTGGGGAGCTGTTTTTT
-	TRBV7-2	TRBJ1-1	-	CASSPGGFNTEAFF	TGTGCCAGCAGCCCGGGGGGATTTAACACTGAAGCTTTCTTT
TRBD1	TRBV10-3	TRBJ1-1	-	CATESQGTEAFF	TGTGCCACCGAATCACAGGGGACTGAAGCTTTCTTT
TRBD1	TRBV19	TRBJ1-2	-	CASSRGDRDSYGYTF	TGTGCCAGTAGTAGGGGAGACAGGGACTCCTATGGCTACACCTTC
TRBD1	TRBV30	TRBJ1-2	-	CAVVGTGLYGYTF	TGTGCCGTAGTCGGGACAGGGCTCTATGGCTACACCTTC
TRBD1	TRBV6-1	TRBJ1-5	-	CASSDLGTGPQHF	TGTGCCAGCAGTGACTTGGGGACAGGGCCCCAGCATTTT
TRBD2	TRBV18	TRBJ2-7	-	CASSPPTAGVAYEQYF	TGTGCCAGCTCACCACCGACAGCGGGAGTAGCCTACGAGCAGTACTTC
-	TRBV10-1	TRBJ2-3	-	CASSPGGDTQYF	TGCGCCAGCAGTCCTGGGGGGGATACGCAGTATTTT
-	TRBV4-1	TRBJ2-7	-	CASSQGTTYEQYF	TGCGCCAGCAGCCAAGGGACAACCTACGAGCAGTACTTC
-	TRBV11-2	TRBJ2-3	-	CASSLVTGVDTQYF	TGTGCCAGCAGCTTAGTGACAGGTGTGGATACGCAGTATTTT
-	TRBV28	TRBJ2-5	-	CASSHGLNSYQETQYF	TGTGCCAGCAGTCACGGACTAAATTCGTACCAAGAGACCCAGTACTTC
TRBD2	TRBV7-8	TRBJ2-7	-	CASFGAGAYEQYF	TGTGCCAGCTTCGGGGCGGGAGCCTACGAGCAGTACTTC